These 2 T cell receptor beta chains originate from one sample sequenced in a study of blood T cell repertoires in COVID-19. Using immunoSEQ multiplex PCR, the repertoire was profiled, and TCRdb retains in-frame clones only, with some absent. The sample lists over 120,000 clones, 87% occurring once. Specimen: peripheral blood. These receptors were collected from a man in his forties or fifties who had recovered from COVID-19.

The genes are TRBV5-4 and TRBJ2-7, with 12 bases matching TRBD1. There are 15 residues in the CDR3. Germline values: CDR1 SGHNT, CDR2 YYREEE (reference sequence). V shed 4 bases, J shed 2 bases, and the junction held 4 bases outside the gene matches. CDR3 coding DNA: TGTGCCAGCAGCCCTGGGACAGGGGGCCCCTACGAGCAGTACTTC. Translation: CASSPGTGGPYEQYF.

This chain joins TRBV14 and TRBJ1-4; no clear D. Germline V gene lookup returns CDR1 SGHDN and CDR2 FVKESK. V was shortened by 4 bases and J by 4 bases, with 4 bases between the two germline ends. The CDR3 consists of 12 residues. The CDR3 loop is CASSPYNEKLFF. CDR3 nucleotides: TGTGCCAGCAGCCCCTATAATGAAAAACTGTTTTTT. Drawing the rest from reference TRBV14 and TRBJ1-4, the complete variable domain is EAGVTQFPSHSVIEKGQTVTLRCDPISGHDNLYWYRRVMGKEIKFLLHFVKESKQDESGMPNNRFLAERTGGTYSTLKVQPAELEDSGVYFCASSPYNEKLFFGSGTQLSVL.